This entry lists 22 T cell receptor beta chains sequenced from one sample in a study of T cell repertoires in cytomegalovirus infection. TCRdb re-derived calls from the reads in MiXCR, one entry per CDR3 protein. The profile shows about 180,000 distinct CDR3 sequences, approximately 14% of them singletons. Material: PBMCs. These receptors all come from a human donor in good health (CMV status not recorded). Some clones in this sample may be carry-over from other donors' samples.

The chain joins TRBV7-9 to TRBJ2-1; the D gene is possibly TRBD2 (6 bases). Trimming shortened V by 3 bases and J by 1 base, and 10 bases separated the two germline ends. Germline V gene sequence: CDR1 SEHNR, CDR2 FQNEAQ (reference sequence). The CDR3 spans 15 residues. CDR3 nucleotide sequence: TGTGCCAGCAGCTTTGAAGCGGGTTCCTACAATGAGCAGTTCTTC. This translates into CASSFEAGSYNEQFF.

This clonotype was recorded a few times. The V and J genes are TRBV2 and TRBJ2-7; possibly TRBD1 for D (5 bases). The CDR3 contains 15 residues. The germline V gene has CDR1 SNHLY and CDR2 FYNNEI. The V end was cut by 1 base, the J end by 1 base, with 11 bases between. The CDR3 is CASSEVPRQSYEQYF. CDR3 in DNA: TGTGCCAGCAGTGAAGTGCCCCGACAGTCCTACGAGCAGTACTTC.

The chain combines TRBV6-2 or TRBV6-3 with TRBJ2-7, with 7 bases fitting TRBD1. The CDR3 extends over 14 amino acids. Germline values: CDR1 MNHEY, CDR2 SVGEGT. Unmatched junction bases numbered 9, after V lost 4 bases and J lost 6 bases. CDR3 DNA sequence: TGTGCCAGCAGTTCCTTCGACAGGGTCGGCGAGCAGTACTTC. It translates to CASSSFDRVGEQYF.

This clonotype has only a few counts. This sequence joins TRBV10-3 and TRBJ1-3, with TRBD1 matching 9 bases. The CDR3 runs to 16 residues. Germline-derived CDR1 and CDR2 are ENHRY and SYGVKD. The junction had 6 bases not matched to a gene; V was cut back by 2 bases and J by 4 bases. The CDR3 DNA reads as TGTGCCATCAGTGAGAAGAGGACAGGGGACGGAAACACCATATATTTT. Protein sequence: CAISEKRTGDGNTIYF.

Only a few counts were recorded for this clonotype. This chain joins TRBV5-5 and TRBJ2-4, with 7 nucleotides matching TRBD1. CDR1 and CDR2 from the germline V gene are SGHKS and YYEKEE (reference sequence). The length of the CDR3 is 18 residues. With V trimmed by 4 bases and J by 0 bases, 13 bases remained unmatched. CDR3 region: CASSEVTSQGVAKNIQYF. The CDR3 coding sequence is TGTGCCAGCAGCGAAGTAACAAGTCAGGGGGTAGCCAAAAACATTCAGTACTTC.

The chain is built from TRBV6-6 and TRBJ2-5; 12 nucleotides line up with TRBD2. From germline, CDR1 is MNHNY and CDR2 SVGAGI (reference sequence). With 6 bases clipped from V and 4 bases from J, the junction kept 12 bases outside the gene matches. The CDR3 covers 17 residues. The CDR3 loop reads CASSPRLAGVSLETQYF. CDR3 nucleotides: TGTGCCAGCAGCCCCCGACTAGCGGGGGTATCTTTAGAGACCCAGTACTTC.

This clonotype was counted at least ten times. The chain employs TRBV7-3 and TRBJ2-5; 9 bases line up with TRBD1. The V and J ends lost 5 bases and 1 base, in that order; junction bases with no gene match: 8. This CDR3 comprises 16 residues. Germline V CDR1 and CDR2: SGHTA, FQGTGA. CDR3 DNA sequence: TGTGCCAGCAGCCCGGGACAGGGAGGGGGCCAAGAGACCCAGTACTTC. Encoded protein: CASSPGQGGGQETQYF.

This clonotype showed up just a few times. The V call is TRBV7-9, the J call TRBJ1-6; the D gene is possibly TRBD1 (6 bases). The V gene lost 5 bases and the J gene lost 7 bases, with 15 bases spanning the gap. CDR1 is SEHNR, CDR2 FQNEAQ, per germline (reference sequence). This CDR3 is built from 15 residues. In DNA form, the CDR3 reads TGTGCCAGCAGCAGAGAACAGGGCTCGAATTCACCCCTCCACTTT. This encodes CASSREQGSNSPLHF. The full variable domain, completed using reference TRBV7-9 and TRBJ1-6, is DTGVSQNPRHKITKRGQNVTFRCDPISEHNRLYWYRQTLGQGPEFLTYFQNEAQLEKSRLLSDRFSAERPKGSFSTLEIQRTEQGDSAMYLCASSREQGSNSPLHFGNGTRLTVT.

This clonotype was recorded many times. The chain employs TRBV7-2 and TRBJ1-1, with D possibly being TRBD1 (6 bases). The V end was cut by 5 bases, the J end by 1 base, with 8 bases between. The germline CDR1 and CDR2 sequences are SGHTA and FQGNSA. The CDR3 is 13 residues long. The CDR3 nucleotides are TGTGCCAGCAGCCGACAGGAGAACACTGAAGCTTTCTTT. Encoded protein: CASSRQENTEAFF.

This clonotype occurred a few times. The chain recombines TRBV7-9 with TRBJ2-7; possible D gene TRBD1, 5 bases. CDR1 and CDR2 from the germline V gene are SEHNR and FQNEAQ (reference sequence). V lost 2 bases to trimming and J lost 7 bases, with 9 bases between them. The CDR3 spans 12 residues. The CDR3 DNA sequence: TGTGCCAGCAGCTTACAGGGCCTGGAGCAGTACTTC. This encodes CASSLQGLEQYF.

This clonotype was recorded at least ten times. The chain uses TRBV7-8 and TRBJ2-7; no firm D call. CDR1 is SGHVS and CDR2 is FQNEAQ in the germline V gene. There are 15 residues in the CDR3. Trimming cost V 5 bases and J 0 bases, with 14 bases left between them. The CDR3 sequence is CASSTRVRGSYEQYF. DNA for the CDR3: TGTGCCAGCAGCACCCGTGTTAGAGGCTCCTACGAGCAGTACTTC.

The V and J genes are TRBV20-1 and TRBJ1-5; TRBD1 aligns across 8 bases. Per the germline V gene, CDR1 is DFQATT and CDR2 is SNEGSKA (reference sequence). J was trimmed by 6 bases and V by 5 bases; bases with no gene match: 9. This CDR3 has 14 amino acids. DNA of the CDR3: TGCAGTGCTCGAGGGCAGGGGGCGAGTCAGCCCCAGCATTTT. Amino acid sequence: CSARGQGASQPQHF.

This clonotype was seen a few times. V is TRBV19 and J is TRBJ2-3; D gene uncertain. The V end lost 3 bases, the J end lost 4 bases, and 14 bases lay between the germline ends. The CDR3 totals 15 residues. Germline V gives CDR1 LNHDA, CDR2 SQIVND (reference sequence). CDR3 in amino acids: CASSIQPLASDTQYF. The CDR3 DNA is TGTGCCAGTAGTATCCAGCCCCTGGCTTCAGATACGCAGTATTTT.

This clonotype showed up many times. The chain links TRBV20-1 to TRBJ2-3; D is perhaps TRBD1 or TRBD2 (5 bases each). Germline CDR1 reads DFQATT; CDR2 reads SNEGSKA (reference sequence). The CDR3 is 15 residues long. CDR3 DNA: TGCAGCGCTGTTACCGGGACCCTCAAGGGTGATACGCAGTATTTT. It translates to CSAVTGTLKGDTQYF.

A note on this clonotype: A read error may account for a junction end that differs from germline. This chain links TRBV3-1 with TRBJ2-1, with a weak D call TRBD2 (5 bases). Per the germline V gene, CDR1 is LGHDT and CDR2 is YNNKEL (reference sequence). The CDR3 is 13 residues long. The CDR3 sequence: CASSQGTDNEQSF. The DNA for the CDR3 is TGTGCCAGCAGCCAAGGGACTGACAATGAGCAGTCCTTC.

The V call is TRBV15, the J call TRBJ2-7; no reliable D call. The germline CDR1 and CDR2 sequences are LNHNV and YYDKDF (reference sequence). The CDR3 runs to 16 residues. V was clipped by 0 bases and J by 4 bases, with 16 bases between them. CDR3 protein: CATSRDLPPKGYEQYF. DNA of the CDR3: TGTGCCACCAGCAGAGATCTTCCTCCAAAAGGGTACGAGCAGTACTTC.

In its sample, this clonotype was seen many times. The rearrangement joins TRBV6-5 to TRBJ2-5, with a possible D match to TRBD2 (5 bases). With 7 bases removed from V and 2 bases from J, the gap between germline ends came to 20 bases. There are 16 residues in the CDR3. Germline V gives CDR1 MNHEY, CDR2 SVGAGI. The CDR3 loop is CASTSRRRGNQETQYF. The CDR3 DNA sequence: TGTGCCAGCACATCCCGTCGGAGAGGGAATCAAGAGACCCAGTACTTC.

In this sample, this clonotype turned up many times. The chain is built from TRBV2 and TRBJ2-7; 8 bases agree with TRBD2. CDR1 SNHLY and CDR2 FYNNEI come from the germline V gene. The V and J ends lost 0 bases and 11 bases, in that order; junction bases with no gene match: 3. CDR3 length equals 12 residues. CDR3 residues: CASSEALRGEYF. The CDR3 DNA reads TGTGCCAGCAGTGAAGCGCTGCGGGGGGAGTACTTC.

This clonotype was detected only a few times. The CDR3 spells CAHRQGGDNQPQHF. CDR3 coding DNA: TGTGCACACCGGCAGGGGGGTGACAATCAGCCCCAGCATTTT. This chain uses TRBV28 with TRBJ1-5; 7 bases line up with TRBD1. Germline loops: CDR1 MDHEN, CDR2 SYDVKM. The CDR3 loop spans 14 amino acids.

This clonotype has a handful of counts. The chain couples TRBV20-1 to TRBJ1-1, with a weak D call TRBD1 (5 bases). Trimming shortened V by 2 bases and J by 1 base, and 17 bases separated the two germline ends. This CDR3 has 16 residues. Germline V gene data show CDR1 as DFQATT and CDR2 as SNEGSKA (reference sequence). CDR3 loop: CSARYDLGGKNTEAFF. The DNA for the CDR3 is TGCAGTGCTAGATATGATCTCGGGGGAAAGAACACTGAAGCTTTCTTT.

This clonotype came up once. The rearrangement links TRBV7-9 to TRBJ2-1; tentative D call: TRBD2 (6 bases). V was pared by 0 bases and J by 0 bases, with 12 bases between. The CDR3 is 17 amino acids. The germline gives CDR1 SEHNR, CDR2 FQNEAQ (reference sequence). CDR3 in DNA: TGTGCCAGCAGCTTAGCGGGATTAGCGGTCTCCTACAATGAGCAGTTCTTC. As protein: CASSLAGLAVSYNEQFF.

V gene TRBV5-1 combines with J gene TRBJ2-7, with TRBD1 identical over 9 bases. Germline V gene data show CDR1 as SGHRS and CDR2 as YFSETQ. V lost 3 bases, J lost 4 bases, and 5 bases stayed unmatched. CDR3 size: 14 residues. The DNA for the CDR3 is TGCGCCAGCAGCTCCCAGGGACAGGGATACGAGCAGTACTTC. Encoded protein: CASSSQGQGYEQYF.